The clone carrying this T cell receptor beta chain has more than one count but fewer than ten. Its matching antigen is unknown. The data stem from a study of CD8 T cells in ankylosing spondylitis. Overall study findings and caveats: Among TCR beta sequences, a motif of about 8 highly homologous variants appeared characteristic of ankylosing spondylitis blood. Clones linked to disease were reported to show significant enrichment in matched ankylosing spondylitis synovial fluid.

MiXCR, applied by TCRdb to the 5' RACE reads, yields one record per CDR3 protein. This sample carries about 510,000 distinct CDR3 sequences, roughly 5% of them seen once, and the ten largest clones take around 3.5%. The CDR3 consists of 12 residues. Trimming took 4 bases from V and 7 from J, leaving 11 bases between them. Germline V gene data show CDR1 as SGHRS and CDR2 as YFSETQ. The clonotype was recovered from a male donor with ankylosing spondylitis. This chain connects TRBV5-1 to TRBJ1-2; TRBD1 is a possible D gene (6 bases). Sequencing was carried out using blood, either unsorted or a sorted T cell fraction (not recorded which). The CDR3 loop reads CASSPDRFGYTF. The DNA of the CDR3 is TGCGCCAGCAGCCCCGACAGGTTTGGCTACACCTTC.